The 20 T cell receptor beta chains in this list originate from one sample, sequenced in a study of blood T cell repertoires in COVID-19. Assay used: immunoSEQ multiplex PCR; TCRdb lists only in-frame clones, some missing. This table has 200,000 to 250,000 clones, 80% to 95% appearing once. Sequences were obtained from peripheral blood. Receptors were obtained from a man aged 55 to 70 with COVID-19, enrolled during active disease.

The J gene is TRBJ2-3, the V gene TRBV4-2; 13 nucleotides match TRBD2. V was clipped by 0 bases and J by 5 bases; unmatched bases: 5. In germline, CDR1 is LGHNA, CDR2 YNFKEQ. The CDR3 runs to 17 residues. The CDR3 DNA sequence: TGTGCCAGCAGCCAAGATCTGACTAGCGGGGGGAAAGATACGCAGTATTTT. This translates into CASSQDLTSGGKDTQYF.

The chain carries TRBV18 and TRBJ1-3, with D possibly TRBD1 on 5 matching bases. Germline V gene sequence: CDR1 KGHSH, CDR2 LQKENI. The CDR3 is made up of 15 amino acids. V dropped 0 bases and J dropped 0 bases, with 6 bases sitting between them. This CDR3 reads CASSPPTDSGNTIYF. The CDR3 coding sequence is TGTGCCAGCTCACCACCGACAGACTCTGGAAACACCATATATTTT.

The chain carries TRBV11-2 and TRBJ2-1; 8 nucleotides agree with TRBD2. V was clipped by 2 bases and J by 7 bases; unmatched bases: 7. The CDR3 is 15 amino acids. The germline V gene has CDR1 SGHAT and CDR2 FQNNGV. The CDR3 protein is CASSLPSRGGNEQFF. The CDR3 DNA reads TGTGCCAGCAGCTTACCCTCCCGGGGGGGGAATGAGCAGTTCTTC.

The chain has TRBV5-1 and TRBJ2-2, with a tentative D call TRBD1 (5 bases). Between the trimmed V and J ends, which lost 5 bases and 5 bases, there was a span of 16 bases. The CDR3 extends over 15 amino acids. Germline CDR1 reads SGHRS; CDR2 reads YFSETQ. The CDR3 bases are TGCGCCAGCAGGGTCACGGACCCAGGGACCGGGGAGCTGTTTTTT. This encodes CASRVTDPGTGELFF. The whole variable domain, filled in from reference TRBV5-1 and TRBJ2-2, reads KAGVTQTPRYLIKTRGQQVTLSCSPISGHRSVSWYQQTPGQGLQFLFEYFSETQRNKGNFPGRFSGRQFSNSRSEMNVSTLELGDSALYLCASRVTDPGTGELFFGEGSRLTVL.

Here the CDR3 reads CASGATPGTGYEQYF. The CDR3 DNA reads TGTGCTAGTGGAGCTACTCCCGGGACAGGCTACGAGCAGTACTTC. This chain joins TRBV12-5 and TRBJ2-7; TRBD1 matches at 8 bases. Germline V gives CDR1 LGHNT, CDR2 FRNRAP. Trimming removed 6 bases from V and 3 bases from J; junction bases left unmatched: 10. The CDR3 consists of 15 residues.

This rearrangement joins TRBV6-4 to TRBJ2-7; 9 nucleotides agree with TRBD1. The J segment lost 2 bases and the V segment lost 5 bases, leaving 4 bases of the junction unmatched. Germline V CDR1 and CDR2: MRHNA, SNTAGT. The CDR3 sequence is 14 residues long. The CDR3 bases are TGTGCCAGCAGTTCTGACAGGGGGGCCTACGAGCAGTACTTC. This gives the protein CASSSDRGAYEQYF.

The rearrangement uses TRBV18 and TRBJ1-5; TRBD1 matches 7 bases. The V and J ends lost 6 bases and 4 bases, in that order; junction bases with no gene match: 9. The CDR3 runs to 15 residues. Per the germline V gene, CDR1 is KGHSH and CDR2 is LQKENI. The CDR3 sequence: CASSMGQSSNQPQHF. The CDR3 region has the DNA TGTGCCAGCTCGATGGGACAGAGTAGTAATCAGCCCCAGCATTTT.

The chain is built from TRBV20-1 and TRBJ1-3, with 8 bases aligning to TRBD1. Germline V gene data show CDR1 as DFQATT and CDR2 as SNEGSKA (reference sequence). The trim removed 4 bases at V and 2 bases at J, leaving 13 bases unmatched. The CDR3 totals 17 residues. The chain's CDR3 is CSAIDSLTGETGNTIYF. The CDR3 DNA sequence: TGCAGTGCTATTGACTCCTTGACAGGGGAAACTGGAAACACCATATATTTT.

This sequence joins TRBV7-6 and TRBJ2-1; 7 bases are a match to TRBD1. The length of the CDR3 is 16 residues. Trimming took 4 bases from V and 1 from J; bases not matched to a gene: 7. Germline V gene sequence: CDR1 SGHVS, CDR2 FNYEAQ. As DNA, the CDR3 is TGTGCCAGCAGCTCCGGGACAGCGAATTCCTACAATGAGCAGTTCTTC. Residues: CASSSGTANSYNEQFF.

This rearrangement joins TRBV5-1 to TRBJ1-2; TRBD1 might be the D (6 bases). Trimming pared 4 bases from V and 7 bases from J, leaving 17 bases between. Germline V gene lookup returns CDR1 SGHRS and CDR2 YFSETQ. CDR3 length equals 14 residues. CDR3 in DNA: TGCGCCAGCAGCCCCGTGGCAGGGGTGGGTGGCTACACCTTC. The encoded protein is CASSPVAGVGGYTF.

The V call is TRBV18, the J call TRBJ1-6; 12 positions agree with TRBD1. In germline, CDR1 is KGHSH, CDR2 LQKENI. The junction had 2 bases not matched to a gene; V was cut back by 2 bases and J by 9 bases. The length of the CDR3 is 15 residues. As DNA, the CDR3 is TGTGCCAGCTCACCAACGGGACAGGGGGCTTCACCCCTCCACTTT. Translation gives CASSPTGQGASPLHF.

The J gene is TRBJ2-7, the V gene TRBV6-5; 7 nucleotides line up with TRBD1. The CDR3 covers 14 residues. Trimming cost V 6 bases and J 0 bases; bases outside gene matches: 5. CDR1 is MNHEY, CDR2 SVGAGI, per germline. The DNA for the CDR3 is TGTGCCAGCAGCCGGACAGGCACCTCCTACGAGCAGTACTTC. Amino acid sequence: CASSRTGTSYEQYF.

The chain uses TRBV18 and TRBJ2-1; unclear D gene. The germline V and J ends were trimmed by 3 bases and 10 bases, with 13 bases remaining between them. The CDR3 contains 13 residues. Looked up from germline, CDR1 is KGHSH and CDR2 is LQKENI. The CDR3 DNA follows: TGTGCCAGCTCACCTCCGTCGGGTAGGGAGCAGTTCTTC. It yields the protein CASSPPSGREQFF.

This clone was seen once. The rearrangement links TRBV5-1 to TRBJ1-2; TRBD1 aligns across 9 bases. CDR1 is SGHRS and CDR2 is YFSETQ in the germline V gene. The junction had 10 bases not matched to a gene; V was cut back by 3 bases and J by 4 bases. The CDR3 is 16 amino acids. CDR3: CASSSITGGGPYGYTF. The CDR3 nucleotides read TGCGCCAGCAGCTCCATAACAGGGGGCGGACCCTATGGCTACACCTTC. Variable domain in full (rest from reference TRBV5-1 and TRBJ1-2): KAGVTQTPRYLIKTRGQQVTLSCSPISGHRSVSWYQQTPGQGLQFLFEYFSETQRNKGNFPGRFSGRQFSNSRSEMNVSTLELGDSALYLCASSSITGGGPYGYTFGSGTRLTVV.

The rearrangement joins TRBV6-5 to TRBJ2-1; 8 nucleotides align to TRBD1. The CDR3 loop spans 12 amino acids. Germline CDR1 reads MNHEY; CDR2 reads SVGAGI. Trimming cost V 8 bases and J 16 bases; bases outside gene matches: 13. As DNA, the CDR3 is TGTGCCAGCTCATTTAGGGGACAGGATTTTTTCTTC. It yields the protein CASSFRGQDFFF.

The genes are TRBV18 and TRBJ1-1, with D maybe TRBD1 (6 bases). Deletions cut 6 bases from V and 4 bases from J, with 15 bases between. The CDR3 runs to 14 residues. CDR1 and CDR2 (germline): KGHSH, LQKENI. This CDR3 reads CASSQEGESTEAFF. The CDR3 bases are TGTGCCAGCTCTCAAGAGGGGGAGAGCACTGAAGCTTTCTTT.

This sequence joins TRBV27 and TRBJ2-5, with TRBD2 as a possible D gene (6 bases). The V and J ends lost 2 bases and 1 base respectively, with 14 bases between them. Germline V gives CDR1 MNHEY, CDR2 SMNVEV (reference sequence). This CDR3 is built from 16 residues. The chain's CDR3 is CASSLKGAGLQETQYF. For the CDR3, the DNA is TGTGCCAGCAGTTTAAAGGGAGCGGGTCTCCAAGAGACCCAGTACTTC.

The chain combines TRBV6-6 with TRBJ1-2; 7 bases agree with TRBD1. V was pared by 3 bases and J by 2 bases, with 3 bases of the junction left unmatched. Germline CDR1 MNHNY, CDR2 SVGAGI (reference sequence). The CDR3 loop spans 14 amino acids. The DNA for the CDR3 is TGTGCCAGCAGTTATCTACAGGGGAACTATGGCTACACCTTC. Translating gives CASSYLQGNYGYTF.

The chain recombines TRBV19 with TRBJ1-5; 7 positions match TRBD1. CDR1 and CDR2 from the germline V gene are LNHDA and SQIVND (reference sequence). With V trimmed by 4 bases and J by 11 bases, 2 bases remained unmatched. The CDR3 runs to 11 residues. Written as DNA, the CDR3 is TGTGCCAGTAGTACCGGACAGGCCCAGCATTTT. It is translated as CASSTGQAQHF.

V usage is TRBV7-9 and J usage is TRBJ2-2; possible D gene TRBD1, 6 bases. Looked up from germline, CDR1 is SEHNR and CDR2 is FQNEAQ (reference sequence). V was shortened by 6 bases and J by 1 base, with 18 bases between the two germline ends. CDR3 length: 17 residues. CDR3 DNA sequence: TGTGCCAGCAGTTCAGGGGCGGAAAGGGGGAACACCGGGGAGCTGTTTTTT. Residues: CASSSGAERGNTGELFF.